The source of this T cell receptor (beta chain) is a study of T cells in Graves' hyperthyroidism and ophthalmopathy. As concerns this clonotype: A much bigger clone sits one base away, suggesting this may be a read error.

CDR1 GTSNPN and CDR2 SVGIG come from the germline V gene (reference sequence). The CDR3 totals 15 residues. V lost 1 base and J lost 9; bases outside the gene matches: 9. Amplified TCR beta CDR3 regions came from RNA transcripts. HTBI primers were employed in a first-round RT-PCR of the TCR CDR3. In TCRdb, the multiplex PCR reads were re-called with MiXCR into one record per CDR3 protein. The sample has some 760,000 distinct CDR3 sequences, 12% to 15% seen once. An absence of ophthalmopathy progression within 18 months meant stable Graves' hyperthyroidism. Each diagnosis drew on symptoms, thyroxine, TRAb, thyroid ultrasound and orbital computed tomography findings. It was 8.5 to 10 ml of fresh peripheral blood that supplied the PBMCs.

The sequence was obtained from a woman aged 18-29 years with Graves' hyperthyroidism. This chain uses TRBV30 with TRBJ1-6; TRBD1 aligns across 7 bases. Material: blood. The CDR3, as DNA: TGTGCCTGGAGTGCCGCGACAGGGAGAGTTTCACCCCTCCACTTT. This translates into CAWSAATGRVSPLHF.